This T cell receptor (beta chain) was recovered during a study of blood T cell repertoires in COVID-19. Study at large: Collection of acute and convalescent COVID-19 samples took place in the United States, Italy and Spain. T cells, B-cell-depleted T cells, or PBMCs provided the cDNA or gDNA that served as material.

This CDR3 comprises 15 residues. V lost 7 bases, J lost 5 bases, and 17 bases lay in between. From germline, CDR1 is MDHEN and CDR2 SYDVKM. Per the original methods: Reference gene primer amplification yielded estimated nucleated cell counts. TCRdb's copy holds only in-frame clones and misses some; the assay was immunoSEQ multiplex PCR. V, J and clone size derive from that table, while D and trimming were established from the DNA sequence. The sample has 95,000 or so clones; roughly four fifths are singletons. This sequence was found in a human donor in a cohort sampled during active COVID-19. V is TRBV28 and J is TRBJ1-4, with a possible D match to TRBD1 (6 bases). The specimen was peripheral blood. This chain's CDR3 is CASTVPGTRNEKLFF. The CDR3, as DNA: TGTGCCAGCACGGTACCCGGGACAAGAAATGAAAAACTGTTTTTT.